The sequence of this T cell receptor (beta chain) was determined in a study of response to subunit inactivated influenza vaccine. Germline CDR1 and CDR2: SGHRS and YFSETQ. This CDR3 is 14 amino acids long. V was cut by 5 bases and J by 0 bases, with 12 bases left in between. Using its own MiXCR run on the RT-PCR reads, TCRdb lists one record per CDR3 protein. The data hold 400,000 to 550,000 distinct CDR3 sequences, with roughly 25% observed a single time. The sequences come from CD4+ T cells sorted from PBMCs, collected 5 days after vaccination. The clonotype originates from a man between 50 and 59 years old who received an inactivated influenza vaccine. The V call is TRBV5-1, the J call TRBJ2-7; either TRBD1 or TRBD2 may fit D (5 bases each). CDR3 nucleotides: TGCGCCAGCAGAGAGGGGTCCTCCTCCTACGAGCAGTACTTC. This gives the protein CASREGSSSYEQYF.